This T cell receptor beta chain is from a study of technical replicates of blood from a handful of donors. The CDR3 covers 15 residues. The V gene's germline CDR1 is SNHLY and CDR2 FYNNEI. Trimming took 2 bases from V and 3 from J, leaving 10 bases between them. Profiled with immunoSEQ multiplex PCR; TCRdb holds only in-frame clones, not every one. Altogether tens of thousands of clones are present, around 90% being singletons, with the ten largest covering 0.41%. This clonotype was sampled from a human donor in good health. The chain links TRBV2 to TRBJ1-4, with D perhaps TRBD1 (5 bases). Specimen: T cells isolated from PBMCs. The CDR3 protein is CASSERGQPNEKLFF. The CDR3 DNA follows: TGTGCCAGCAGTGAAAGGGGTCAGCCTAATGAAAAACTGTTTTTT.